The rows below give T cell receptor beta chains drawn from one sample of a study of beta chain features in type 1 diabetes. TCRdb's table, derived via immunoSEQ multiplex PCR, lists solely in-frame clones and lacks some. The sample lists nearly 700,000 clones, roughly 12% occurring once. The specimen sequenced was naive CD4+ T cells from blood. The origin of the receptors is a man younger than 30 with type 1 diabetes. Both conserved end residues are part of each CDR3. A D gene is named only where the DNA matches it firmly. Clone size is given for some rows only: seen once, a few or many times, or a class if the clone is expanded.

clone_size j_call v_call d_call cdr3_aa cdr3_nt
few TRBJ2-3 TRBV7-9 - CASSPPRGGTDTQYF TGTGCCAGCAGCCCCCCGCGGGGTGGGACAGATACGCAGTATTTT
few TRBJ2-7 TRBV30 TRBD1 CAWSPKGQGAAEQYF TGTGCCTGGAGCCCTAAAGGGCAGGGGGCGGCCGAGCAGTACTTC
- TRBJ2-5 TRBV5-1 - CASSRSRVETQYF TGCGCCAGCAGTAGGAGCAGGGTCGAGACCCAGTACTTC
- TRBJ1-6 TRBV9 - CASSVGPGSRVSYNSPLHF TGTGCCAGCAGCGTAGGGCCAGGGTCCAGAGTCTCCTATAATTCACCCCTCCACTTT
few TRBJ2-7 TRBV28 - CASSLGGRQQYF TGTGCCAGCAGTTTAGGTGGTCGCCAGCAGTACTTC
- TRBJ2-5 TRBV27 - CASSPQGPLGGQYF TGTGCCAGCAGTCCACAGGGTCCCCTTGGGGGCCAGTACTTC
- TRBJ1-1 TRBV15 - CATSVDVNTEAFF TGTGCCACCAGCGTTGATGTGAACACTGAAGCTTTCTTT
- TRBJ1-6 TRBV7-6 - CASSTNLNSPLHF TGTGCCAGCAGCACGAATCTTAATTCACCCCTCCACTTT
few TRBJ1-4 TRBV30 TRBD1 CAYCAGTGGEKLFF TGTGCCTACTGTGCCGGGACAGGGGGCGAAAAACTGTTTTTT
- TRBJ2-7 TRBV7-9 TRBD1 CASSYTQGNEQYF TGTGCCAGCAGTTACACACAGGGGAACGAGCAGTACTTC
- TRBJ2-7 TRBV6-1 TRBD1 CASRRGQPAYEQYF TGTGCCAGCAGGAGGGGACAGCCGGCCTACGAGCAGTACTTC
- TRBJ2-2 TRBV21-1 - CASSPDVLTGELFF TGTGCCAGCAGCCCTGACGTCTTAACCGGGGAGCTGTTTTTT
- TRBJ1-2 TRBV18 - CASSPIDDYTF TGTGCCAGCTCACCCATCGATGACTACACCTTC
- TRBJ1-3 TRBV6-1 - CASLQNSATIYF TGTGCCAGCCTCCAGAATAGTGCCACCATATATTTT
few TRBJ2-3 TRBV5-4 TRBD2 CASTRLASTDTQYF TGTGCCAGCACCAGACTAGCGAGCACAGATACGCAGTATTTT
few TRBJ1-1 TRBV30 TRBD1 CAWSISGGNEAFF TGTGCCTGGAGTATTTCAGGGGGAAATGAAGCTTTCTTT
few TRBJ1-5 TRBV30 - CAWSVRSARTSNQPQHF TGTGCCTGGAGTGTACGGTCGGCGAGAACTAGCAATCAGCCCCAGCATTTT
- TRBJ1-2 TRBV19 - CASSRHYGYTF TGTGCCAGTAGCCGGCACTATGGCTACACCTTC
- TRBJ1-1 TRBV4-2 - CASSQRGNTEAFF TGTGCCAGCAGCCAAAGGGGGAACACTGAAGCTTTCTTT
few TRBJ2-3 TRBV28 - CASRYRDADTQYF TGTGCCAGCAGATACAGGGATGCAGATACGCAGTATTTT
- TRBJ2-1 TRBV2 - CASSEAFGITYNEQFF TGTGCCAGCAGTGAAGCGTTCGGGATAACCTACAATGAGCAGTTCTTC
- TRBJ2-5 TRBV28 TRBD2 CASSLGGIQETQYF TGTGCCAGCAGTTTGGGGGGGATCCAAGAGACCCAGTACTTC
few TRBJ1-3 TRBV7-9 TRBD1 CASSLALPGQGDPYF TGTGCCAGCAGCTTAGCCCTTCCGGGACAGGGTGACCCATATTTT
- TRBJ2-2 TRBV4-1 - CASTPRADSNTGELFF TGCGCCAGCACCCCCAGGGCCGATTCGAACACCGGGGAGCTGTTTTTT
few TRBJ2-1 TRBV30 - CAWSGVAAEQFF TGTGCCTGGAGTGGGGTAGCGGCTGAGCAGTTCTTC
- TRBJ1-6 TRBV28 - CASSETSILPLHF TGTGCCAGCAGTGAAACCTCCATCTTACCCCTCCACTTT
few TRBJ1-2 TRBV4-2 - CASSQASLPSTGGYTF TGTGCCAGCAGCCAAGCATCTCTCCCGTCTACAGGTGGCTACACCTTC
few TRBJ1-2 TRBV14 - CASSQGTASNYGYTF TGTGCCAGCAGCCAAGGGACAGCTTCTAACTATGGCTACACCTTC
few TRBJ1-6 TRBV29-1 - CSVGRGSYNSPLHF TGCAGCGTTGGACGGGGCTCCTATAATTCACCCCTCCACTTT
- TRBJ1-6 TRBV6-6 - CASSYSIRGGSPLHF TGTGCCAGCAGTTACTCGATCAGGGGAGGATCACCCCTCCACTTT
- TRBJ2-1 TRBV2 - CASMGLRVYNEQFF TGTGCCAGCATGGGGCTCCGGGTCTACAATGAGCAGTTCTTC
few TRBJ2-1 TRBV13 - CASSSGRGSSYNEQFF TGTGCCAGCAGCTCAGGACGGGGAAGCTCCTACAATGAGCAGTTCTTC
- TRBJ1-1 TRBV5-1 - CASSLGAENTEAFF TGCGCCAGCAGCTTGGGGGCAGAGAACACTGAAGCTTTCTTT
- TRBJ1-2 TRBV27 TRBD1 CASRPGQGTSGYTF TGTGCCAGCAGACCGGGACAGGGAACGAGCGGCTACACCTTC
- TRBJ1-1 TRBV5-1 - CASSLVMENTEAFF TGCGCCAGCAGCTTGGTTATGGAGAACACTGAAGCTTTCTTT
- TRBJ1-6 TRBV6-5 - CASSYHPGANSPLHF TGTGCCAGCAGTTACCATCCGGGAGCCAATTCACCCCTCCACTTT
- TRBJ2-4 TRBV4-1 - CASSQDWDDLAKNIQYF TGCGCCAGCAGCCAAGATTGGGATGACTTGGCCAAAAACATTCAGTACTTC
- TRBJ2-7 TRBV29-1 TRBD1 CSVCWTGEYEQYF TGCAGCGTTTGTTGGACAGGGGAGTACGAGCAGTACTTC
- TRBJ1-6 TRBV6-5 - CASSYSITLPRSPLHF TGTGCCAGCAGTTACTCGATTACCCTACCGCGTTCACCCCTCCACTTT
- TRBJ2-2 TRBV2 - CASSEAGGHMNTGELFF TGTGCCAGCAGTGAAGCGGGGGGACACATGAACACCGGGGAGCTGTTTTTT
- TRBJ2-2 TRBV13 TRBD1 CASSFIPGGTGELFF TGTGCCAGCAGCTTCATACCAGGGGGCACCGGGGAGCTGTTTTTT
- TRBJ1-2 TRBV28 TRBD1 CASRYRGRGNYGYTF TGTGCCAGCAGATACAGGGGTCGGGGTAACTATGGCTACACCTTC
once TRBJ2-5 TRBV5-1 TRBD1 CASSLGQGAETQYF TGCGCCAGCAGCTTGGGCCAGGGGGCTGAGACCCAGTACTTC